This TCR beta chain was sequenced in a study of blood T cell repertoires in COVID-19. Across the whole study: Sources were T cells, B-cell-depleted T cells, or PBMCs; the material itself was cDNA or gDNA.

Unmatched junction bases numbered 2, after V lost 1 base and J lost 1 base. Germline V gene data show CDR1 as KGHSH and CDR2 as LQKENI. The CDR3 runs 15 residues. Original data processing: Researchers report that nucleated cell counts were estimated from reference gene primer amplification. Sequencing was performed with immunoSEQ multiplex PCR; in TCRdb, only in-frame clones are kept and a portion is missing. Clone size and V and J calls were adopted from that table, with D and trimming inferred from the DNA. The sample has around 28,000 clones, roughly three quarters seen once. This chain links TRBV18 with TRBJ2-7; 9 bases line up with TRBD1. Source material: peripheral blood. The sequence came from a man between 70 and 80 years old with acute or convalescent COVID-19. This CDR3 is CASSPRQGGSYEQYF. DNA of the CDR3: TGTGCCAGCTCACCACGACAGGGGGGGTCCTACGAGCAGTACTTC.